One sample yielded the 26 T cell receptor beta chains listed below, sequenced in a study of T cells after yellow fever vaccination. TCRdb used MiXCR to reprocess the 5' RACE reads, holding one entry per CDR3 protein. The table shows approximately 70,000 distinct CDR3 sequences, with over 6% occurring only once. The specimen was CD8+ T cells sorted from PBMCs, collected about 49 days after the first yellow fever vaccination. All receptors derive from a man between 18 and 29 years old who received the YFV17D yellow fever vaccine.

This chain connects TRBV19 to TRBJ1-1; TRBD1 is a possible D gene (6 bases). The CDR3 is made up of 14 amino acids. Germline CDR1 is LNHDA and CDR2 is SQIVND (reference sequence). Trimming shortened V by 2 bases and J by 3 bases, and 10 bases separated the two germline ends. CDR3 nucleotides: TGTGCCAGTAGTATAATGGGGGGGCACACTGAAGCTTTCTTT. It is translated as CASSIMGGHTEAFF.

The table lists this clonotype with many counts. The genes are TRBV12-3 or TRBV12-4 and TRBJ2-3; the match to TRBD2 covers 7 bases. CDR3 length: 14 amino acids. V was pared by 6 bases and J by 2 bases, with 5 bases of the junction left unmatched. The CDR3 DNA reads as TGTGCCAGCAGCGTAGCGGGCCTCACAGATACGCAGTATTTT. It codes for CASSVAGLTDTQYF.

This chain joins TRBV2 and TRBJ1-5, with a weak D call TRBD1 (6 bases). The CDR3 sequence is 14 residues long. Germline lookup yields CDR1 SNHLY and CDR2 FYNNEI. V was cut by 7 bases and J by 9 bases, with 19 bases left in between. CDR3 coding DNA: TGTGCCAGCACCATCCGCGCTCGGGGGGCGCCCCAGCATTTT. This translates into CASTIRARGAPQHF. Full variable domain (remainder filled in from reference TRBV2 and TRBJ1-5): EPEVTQTPSHQVTQMGQEVILRCVPISNHLYFYWYRQILGQKVEFLVSFYNNEISEKSEIFDDQFSVERPDGSNFTLKIRSTKLEDSAMYFCASTIRARGAPQHFGDGTRLSIL.

The gene calls are TRBV10-2 and TRBJ1-1, with D maybe TRBD1 (6 bases). V was trimmed by 4 bases and J by 5 bases, leaving 14 bases between them. The length of the CDR3 is 14 residues. Germline V gene sequence: CDR1 WSHSY, CDR2 SAAADI. The DNA for the CDR3 is TGCGCCAGCAGTGGGGCAGGGGCGAGGACTGAAGCTTTCTTT. Its protein is CASSGAGARTEAFF.

CDR3 region: CASILGGATDTQYF. CDR3 DNA: TGCGCCAGCATCTTAGGGGGGGCTACAGATACGCAGTATTTT. The rearrangement links TRBV10-2 to TRBJ2-3; D is perhaps TRBD2 (7 bases). CDR1 is WSHSY, CDR2 SAAADI, per germline. The germline V and J ends were trimmed by 7 bases and 3 bases, with 14 bases remaining between them. This CDR3 region has 14 residues.

In this sample, this clonotype turned up many times. The chain recombines TRBV12-3 or TRBV12-4 with TRBJ2-5; 7 nucleotides agree with TRBD2. The V and J ends lost 3 bases and 1 base, in that order; junction bases with no gene match: 2. The CDR3 length is 14 residues. CDR3: CASSFPGGQETQYF. The CDR3 nucleotides are TGTGCCAGCAGTTTTCCGGGGGGCCAAGAGACCCAGTACTTC.

J is TRBJ1-1 and V is TRBV5-4; a weak D match, TRBD1 (5 bases). V was shortened by 0 bases and J by 5 bases, with 14 bases between the two germline ends. Germline assignment: CDR1 SGHNT and CDR2 YYREEE (reference sequence). The CDR3 spans 15 residues. The CDR3 region is CASSLGPGSKTEAFF. The CDR3 DNA is TGTGCCAGCAGCTTGGGTCCAGGGAGTAAAACTGAAGCTTTCTTT. Full variable domain (missing parts from reference TRBV5-4 and TRBJ1-1): ETGVTQSPTHLIKTRGQQVTLRCSSQSGHNTVSWYQQALGQGPQFIFQYYREEENGRGNFPPRFSGLQFPNYSSELNVNALELDDSALYLCASSLGPGSKTEAFFGQGTRLTVV.

The rearrangement joins TRBV20-1 to TRBJ2-7, with 8 nucleotides matching TRBD2. This CDR3 region has 13 residues. Germline loops: CDR1 DFQATT, CDR2 SNEGSKA (reference sequence). CDR3 amino acids: CSAWRGDPHEQYV. CDR3 bases: TGCAGCGCGTGGCGGGGGGACCCTCACGAGCAGTACGTC.

This clonotype was seen many times. The chain joins TRBV28 to TRBJ2-1; 11 nucleotides line up with TRBD2. The CDR3 has 16 residues. CDR1 is MDHEN and CDR2 is SYDVKM in the germline V gene. Trimming at V came to 1 base and at J to 3 bases, leaving 2 bases not matched to a gene. The CDR3 DNA follows: TGTGCCAGCAGTTTATCTAGCGGGGGGAACTACAATGAGCAGTTCTTC. It specifies CASSLSSGGNYNEQFF.

Ten or more counts support this clonotype. The J gene is TRBJ1-1, the V gene TRBV7-9, with D unresolved. The CDR3 has 14 amino acids. CDR1 and CDR2 (germline): SEHNR, FQNEAQ (reference sequence). With 5 bases removed from V and 0 bases from J, the gap between germline ends came to 10 bases. The CDR3 DNA follows: TGTGCCAGCAGCGGAGGCTACCTGAACACTGAAGCTTTCTTT. As protein: CASSGGYLNTEAFF.

This clonotype has at least ten counts. The chain recombines TRBV6-4 with TRBJ2-1; D may be TRBD1 or TRBD2 (6 bases each). The V end was cut by 0 bases, the J end by 0 bases, with 12 bases between. Germline lookup yields CDR1 MRHNA and CDR2 SNTAGT. This CDR3 contains 17 residues. The CDR3 DNA follows: TGTGCCAGCAGTGACTCGCACGAGGGGGGCTCCTACAATGAGCAGTTCTTC. Translating it yields CASSDSHEGGSYNEQFF.

The gene calls are TRBV4-1 and TRBJ1-5; D is unresolved. The CDR3 spans 16 residues. V was clipped by 0 bases and J by 0 bases, with 9 bases between them. Germline values: CDR1 MGHRA, CDR2 YSYEKL. CDR3 sequence reads: CASSQETPASNQPQHF. The DNA of the CDR3 is TGCGCCAGCAGCCAAGAGACCCCAGCTAGCAATCAGCCCCAGCATTTT.

This clonotype was picked up many times. This sequence joins TRBV7-2 and TRBJ2-3; perhaps TRBD2 as D (5 bases). The CDR3 extends over 14 amino acids. CDR1 and CDR2 (germline): SGHTA, FQGNSA. V was pared by 4 bases and J by 4 bases, with 12 bases between. CDR3 region: CASSSSDSSDTQYF. The CDR3 coding sequence is TGTGCCAGCAGCTCATCGGACTCATCAGATACGCAGTATTTT.

This clonotype was counted ten times or more. This chain links TRBV9 with TRBJ1-4; 9 nucleotides line up with TRBD1. Trimming at V came to 3 bases and at J to 8 bases, leaving 8 bases not matched to a gene. The CDR3 has 15 amino acids. The germline gives CDR1 SGDLS, CDR2 YYNGEE. CDR3 in DNA: TGTGCCAGCAGCGCCACAGGGGGCGAACGAGAAAAACTGTTTTTT. Its protein product is CASSATGGEREKLFF.

This clonotype was detected ten times or more. The chain combines TRBV5-5 with TRBJ2-7; 11 bases map to TRBD1. The CDR3 runs to 14 residues. Germline V gives CDR1 SGHKS, CDR2 YYEKEE (reference sequence). Germline trimming cut 0 bases from V and 5 bases from J; bases unmatched to any gene: 1. The CDR3 loop is CASSLGTGGNEQYV. The CDR3 nucleotides read TGTGCCAGCAGCTTGGGGACAGGGGGCAACGAGCAGTACGTC.

This clonotype was detected only a few times. This chain joins TRBV4-1 and TRBJ1-2, with D hard to call. The germline V and J ends were trimmed by 2 bases and 2 bases, with 12 bases remaining between them. This CDR3 region has 15 residues. In germline, CDR1 is MGHRA, CDR2 YSYEKL. The CDR3 sequence: CASSQLSTPNYGYTF. The CDR3 region has the DNA TGCGCCAGCAGCCAACTGTCGACACCGAACTATGGCTACACCTTC.

This clonotype was seen ten or more times. The chain uses TRBV20-1 and TRBJ2-5; tentatively, D is TRBD1 (6 bases). Trimming shortened V by 3 bases and J by 3 bases, and 8 bases separated the two germline ends. CDR3 length: 12 amino acids. CDR1 and CDR2 from the germline V gene are DFQATT and SNEGSKA (reference sequence). This CDR3 reads CSASGTKETQYF. The CDR3 nucleotides are TGCAGTGCTAGTGGGACAAAAGAGACCCAGTACTTC.

This clonotype showed up many times. J is TRBJ2-3 and V is TRBV27, with a weak D call TRBD1 (5 bases). This CDR3 is built from 13 residues. Germline V lookup: CDR1 MNHEY, CDR2 SMNVEV (reference sequence). With 5 bases removed from V and 10 bases from J, the gap between germline ends came to 16 bases. CDR3 sequence reads: CASSKLSLGAQYF. The CDR3 DNA reads TGTGCCAGCAGTAAGTTGTCTTTAGGGGCGCAGTATTTT.

This clonotype was counted at least ten times. The chain recombines TRBV20-1 with TRBJ2-1, with TRBD2 matching over 9 bases. The CDR3 runs to 15 residues. CDR1 is DFQATT and CDR2 is SNEGSKA in the germline V gene (reference sequence). V shed 0 bases and J 2 bases; nucleotides not matched to a gene: 2. This chain's CDR3 is CSARDSGGPYNEQFF. In DNA form, the CDR3 reads TGCAGTGCTAGAGATAGCGGGGGACCCTACAATGAGCAGTTCTTC.

This clonotype was counted at least ten times. The chain uses TRBV13 and TRBJ2-7; the D gene is possibly TRBD1 (5 bases). Per the germline V gene, CDR1 is PRHDT and CDR2 is FYEKMQ (reference sequence). The CDR3 runs to 13 residues. V dropped 5 bases and J dropped 1 base, with 9 bases sitting between them. The CDR3, as DNA: TGTGCCAGCAGCGCAGACAGATCCTACGAGCAGTACTTC. Translation gives CASSADRSYEQYF.

By proportion, this clonotype is medium-sized (0.01 to 0.1%). This chain links TRBV29-1 with TRBJ2-5; possibly TRBD2 for D (5 bases). Germline V gene sequence: CDR1 SQVTM, CDR2 ANQGSEA. The CDR3 runs to 12 residues. V lost 4 bases and J 1 base, leaving 7 bases between the germline ends. Here the CDR3 reads CSVGRSQETQYF. The DNA of the CDR3 is TGCAGCGTTGGGAGGAGCCAAGAGACCCAGTACTTC.

This clonotype was seen only a few times. The chain employs TRBV7-9 and TRBJ2-2, with D perhaps TRBD2 (5 bases). V lost 5 bases, J lost 0 bases, and 10 bases lay in between. Looked up from germline, CDR1 is SEHNR and CDR2 is FQNEAQ (reference sequence). The CDR3 is made up of 15 amino acids. The CDR3, as DNA: TGTGCCAGCAGCCCACGGGGTCCGAACACCGGGGAGCTGTTTTTT. Its translation: CASSPRGPNTGELFF.

This clonotype was recorded at least ten times. This chain joins TRBV12-3 or TRBV12-4 and TRBJ2-1; D is possibly TRBD1 (5 bases). CDR3 size: 14 residues. Trimming took 4 bases from V and 7 from J, leaving 14 bases between them. CDR3 nucleotides: TGTGCCAGCAGTTCAGGGAAGGGTCGGAATGAGCAGTTCTTC. It specifies CASSSGKGRNEQFF.

This clonotype was seen many times. This CDR3 reads CAISDVSNEQFF. CDR3 coding DNA: TGTGCCATCAGTGATGTCAGCAATGAGCAGTTCTTC. V usage is TRBV10-3 and J usage is TRBJ2-1; no definite D call. CDR1 and CDR2 from the germline V gene are ENHRY and SYGVKD. This CDR3 region has 12 residues. V gave up 3 bases and J gave up 6 bases, with 6 bases separating them.

Ten or more counts support this clonotype. The genes are TRBV12-3 or TRBV12-4 and TRBJ2-1, with D perhaps TRBD2 (5 bases). This CDR3 region has 15 residues. Trimming took off 3 bases at V and 7 bases at J, with 16 bases between the two ends. The CDR3 DNA reads as TGTGCCAGCAGTTTCCCTCCGGGGATTGGGAATGAGCAGTTCTTC. Translation gives CASSFPPGIGNEQFF.

This clonotype was seen at least ten times. This chain connects TRBV7-9 to TRBJ2-5; D perhaps matches TRBD2 (5 bases). Germline lookup yields CDR1 SEHNR and CDR2 FQNEAQ (reference sequence). CDR3 length equals 15 residues. V was trimmed by 1 base and J by 1 base, leaving 10 bases between them. The CDR3 region has the DNA TGTGCCAGCAGCTTAGTGCAGCGGAGCCAAGAGACCCAGTACTTC. The encoded protein is CASSLVQRSQETQYF.